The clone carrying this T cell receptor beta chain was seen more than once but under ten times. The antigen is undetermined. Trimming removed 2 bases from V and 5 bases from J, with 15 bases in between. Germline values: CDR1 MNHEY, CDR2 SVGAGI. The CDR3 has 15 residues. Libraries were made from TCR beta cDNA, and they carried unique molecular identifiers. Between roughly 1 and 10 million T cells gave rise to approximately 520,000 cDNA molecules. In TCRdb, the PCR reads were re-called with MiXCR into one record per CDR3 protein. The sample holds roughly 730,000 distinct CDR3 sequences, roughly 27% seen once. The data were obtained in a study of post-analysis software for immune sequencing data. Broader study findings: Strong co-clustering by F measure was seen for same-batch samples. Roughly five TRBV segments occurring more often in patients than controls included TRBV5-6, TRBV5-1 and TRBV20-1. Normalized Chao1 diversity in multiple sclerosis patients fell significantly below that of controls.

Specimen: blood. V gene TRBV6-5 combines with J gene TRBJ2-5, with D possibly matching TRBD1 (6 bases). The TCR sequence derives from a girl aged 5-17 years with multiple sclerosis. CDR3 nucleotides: TGTGCCAGCAGTTACGGGGGCCGCCCGGAGGAGACCCAGTACTTC. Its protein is CASSYGGRPEETQYF.